These 26 T cell receptor beta chains were sequenced from one sample in a study of cytomegalovirus exposure and HLA in healthy donors. The study ran its PCR with 60 Vbeta and 13 Jbeta primers. Data came from immunoSEQ multiplex PCR; TCRdb stores just in-frame clones and leaves some out. The sample records 150,000 to 200,000 clones, about 77% being singletons. Sequenced input: PBMCs. These receptors all stem from a male donor in good health and CMV-seropositive.

This clone has a handful of counts. The chain combines TRBV10-2 with TRBJ2-1, with 8 bases identical to TRBD2. J lost 9 bases, V lost 0 bases, and 10 bases had no gene match. CDR1 is WSHSY, CDR2 SAAADI, per germline. This CDR3 is 16 amino acids long. The CDR3 coding sequence is TGCGCCAGCAGTGAGTCGGAGGTAGCGGGGAAGTTTGAGCAGTTCTTC. Its translation: CASSESEVAGKFEQFF.

The chain is built from TRBV4-3 and TRBJ1-2, with a possible D match to TRBD1 (5 bases). The CDR3 has 15 residues. Trimming took 0 bases from V and 0 from J, leaving 8 bases between them. Germline values: CDR1 LGHNA, CDR2 YSLEER. CDR3 coding DNA: TGCGCCAGCAGCCAAGATTTGGGGCCTAACTATGGCTACACCTTC. Residues: CASSQDLGPNYGYTF.

The V call is TRBV6-5, the J call TRBJ1-5, with 8 bases aligning to TRBD1. Losses at the gene ends were 6 bases for V and 4 bases for J; bases not matched to a gene: 2. The CDR3 has 13 amino acids. Germline V lookup: CDR1 MNHEY, CDR2 SVGAGI. CDR3 sequence reads: CASRRTGNQPQHF. The CDR3 bases are TGTGCCAGCAGGAGGACAGGGAATCAGCCCCAGCATTTT.

The chain links TRBV5-1 to TRBJ2-5; possibly TRBD1 for D (5 bases). The CDR3 is 15 residues long. Germline CDR1 and CDR2: SGHRS and YFSETQ. Trimming shortened V by 2 bases and J by 1 base, and 12 bases separated the two germline ends. This CDR3 is CASSLLGAVQETQYF. CDR3 nucleotide sequence: TGCGCCAGCAGCTTATTAGGGGCAGTCCAAGAGACCCAGTACTTC.

In its sample, this clone was seen once. Written as DNA, the CDR3 is TGTGCCAGCAGCTCCAATAAGTGGGAGGGAGAGAAACTGAACACTGAAGCTTTCTTT. Its translation is CASSSNKWEGEKLNTEAFF. This sequence joins TRBV7-9 and TRBJ1-1; unclear D gene. Germline CDR1 is SEHNR and CDR2 is FQNEAQ (reference sequence). The CDR3 loop spans 19 amino acids. The V and J ends lost 4 bases and 0 bases respectively, with 24 bases between them.

A few counts support this clone. The chain employs TRBV6-5 and TRBJ2-5; possible D gene TRBD1, 5 bases. The CDR3 spans 15 residues. The V gene's germline CDR1 is MNHEY and CDR2 SVGAGI. Trimming removed 8 bases at V and 5 bases at J, with 21 bases between. CDR3 sequence: CASAQVQVRSETQYF. CDR3 DNA sequence: TGTGCCAGCGCCCAAGTACAGGTCCGATCGGAGACCCAGTACTTC.

The chain has TRBV2 and TRBJ1-2; 9 nucleotides match TRBD1. The CDR3 runs to 15 residues. Germline V gives CDR1 SNHLY, CDR2 FYNNEI. The ends lost 7 bases at V and 2 bases at J; junction bases unmatched: 8. CDR3 residues: CASTGQGLVNYGYTF. The CDR3, as DNA: TGTGCCAGCACGGGACAGGGATTGGTGAACTATGGCTACACCTTC.

V usage is TRBV2 and J usage is TRBJ2-1; tentative D call: TRBD2 (5 bases). V was clipped by 3 bases and J by 3 bases, with 9 bases between them. Germline V gene sequence: CDR1 SNHLY, CDR2 FYNNEI. The CDR3 spans 14 residues. The CDR3 DNA reads TGTGCCAGCAGTGACAGAGGGTACTACAATGAGCAGTTCTTC. This translates into CASSDRGYYNEQFF.

The rearrangement uses TRBV27 and TRBJ1-2; possibly TRBD1 for D (5 bases). The V end was cut by 0 bases, the J end by 6 bases, with 20 bases between. CDR1 and CDR2 from the germline V gene are MNHEY and SMNVEV (reference sequence). This CDR3 comprises 17 residues. CDR3: CASSLSILVGGANGYTF. The CDR3 DNA sequence: TGTGCCAGCAGTTTATCGATCCTCGTCGGAGGGGCGAATGGCTACACCTTC.

The chain carries TRBV19 and TRBJ2-7, with 7 bases aligning to TRBD1. Germline CDR1 and CDR2: LNHDA and SQIVND (reference sequence). V lost 0 bases and J lost 4; bases outside the gene matches: 6. This CDR3 is built from 15 residues. CDR3 amino acids: CASSIDGQVPYEQYF. The DNA of the CDR3 is TGTGCCAGTAGTATAGATGGACAGGTCCCTTACGAGCAGTACTTC.

This clone was recorded once. V gene TRBV7-2 combines with J gene TRBJ1-1, with unresolved D. The CDR3 is 14 residues long. Germline V gene lookup returns CDR1 SGHTA and CDR2 FQGNSA. Trimming removed 0 bases at V and 1 base at J, with 6 bases between. The CDR3 DNA is TGTGCCAGCAGCTTAGCAGGGAGGAACACTGAAGCTTTCTTT. This translates into CASSLAGRNTEAFF.

The chain combines TRBV6-1 with TRBJ1-1, with 9 bases aligning to TRBD1. The length of the CDR3 is 16 residues. V was clipped by 0 bases and J by 5 bases; unmatched bases: 7. Germline lookup yields CDR1 MNHNS and CDR2 SASEGT. CDR3 sequence (DNA): TGTGCCAGCAGTGAAGCCGTCGGGACAGGGAGAACTGAAGCTTTCTTT. This codes for CASSEAVGTGRTEAFF.

The CDR3 coding sequence is TGTGCCAGCAGTCCCCGGGACAGGATACACGAGCAGTTCTTC. Translating it yields CASSPRDRIHEQFF. The V gene is TRBV27, the J gene TRBJ2-1; 8 bases fit TRBD1. The CDR3 covers 14 residues. Trimming removed 5 bases from V and 10 bases from J; junction bases left unmatched: 10. CDR1 is MNHEY, CDR2 SMNVEV, per germline (reference sequence).

The count of this clone is one. The chain carries TRBV5-1 and TRBJ2-1; D not certain. V shed 2 bases and J shed 9 bases, with 6 bases lying between them. Germline V gives CDR1 SGHRS, CDR2 YFSETQ. This CDR3 has 11 amino acids. CDR3 loop: CASSFMAEQFF. CDR3 nucleotide sequence: TGCGCCAGCAGCTTTATGGCTGAGCAGTTCTTC.

In this sample, this clone turned up once. The rearrangement joins TRBV4-1 to TRBJ2-7; possible D gene TRBD1, 6 bases. Germline CDR1 and CDR2: MGHRA and YSYEKL. CDR3 length: 16 residues. The V end lost 0 bases, the J end lost 2 bases, and 14 bases lay between the germline ends. The CDR3 DNA reads as TGCGCCAGCAGCCAAGATCCGGGCAGGGGTGCCTACGAGCAGTACTTC. This codes for CASSQDPGRGAYEQYF.

The chain employs TRBV10-3 and TRBJ2-4; no firm D call. The CDR3 totals 11 residues. Trimming removed 3 bases from V and 8 bases from J, with 5 bases in between. Germline CDR1 reads ENHRY; CDR2 reads SYGVKD. In nucleotides, the CDR3 is TGTGCCATCAGTGAAGGAGACATTCAGTACTTC. It codes for CAISEGDIQYF.

This clone was recorded only once. The V and J genes are TRBV11-2 and TRBJ1-3; D is undetermined. V dropped 0 bases and J dropped 8 bases, with 11 bases sitting between them. Per the germline V gene, CDR1 is SGHAT and CDR2 is FQNNGV. This CDR3 is built from 14 residues. The CDR3 DNA sequence: TGTGCCAGCAGCTTAGACGGGGTTGAAGACACCATATATTTT. This sequence encodes CASSLDGVEDTIYF.

The V gene is TRBV6-4, the J gene TRBJ2-1; 8 bases map to TRBD2. J gave up 5 bases and V 5 bases, and 8 bases lay outside the gene matches. The germline gives CDR1 MRHNA, CDR2 SNTAGT. The CDR3 extends over 15 amino acids. The CDR3 here is CASSRDGGVNNEQFF. CDR3 nucleotides: TGTGCCAGCAGTCGGGACGGGGGGGTTAACAATGAGCAGTTCTTC.

This clone was recorded only once. V gene TRBV5-1 combines with J gene TRBJ2-5; tentatively, D is TRBD2 (6 bases). This CDR3 is built from 17 residues. Germline V lookup: CDR1 SGHRS, CDR2 YFSETQ. V lost 4 bases, J lost 4 bases, and 23 bases lay in between. The CDR3 DNA reads TGCGCCAGCAGCCAATCCTGGGGGAACGGGGGATTAGAGACCCAGTACTTC. Its protein is CASSQSWGNGGLETQYF.

V gene TRBV5-4 combines with J gene TRBJ1-1, with D maybe TRBD1 (5 bases). The CDR3 contains 15 residues. V was clipped by 1 base and J by 5 bases, with 15 bases between them. Germline V CDR1 and CDR2: SGHNT, YYREEE (reference sequence). Here the CDR3 reads CASSLSSGGKTEAFF. The CDR3 region has the DNA TGTGCCAGCAGCTTGTCGTCCGGGGGAAAAACTGAAGCTTTCTTT.

The rearrangement links TRBV5-1 to TRBJ2-5, with D perhaps TRBD2 (7 bases). CDR3 length equals 15 residues. Trimming removed 1 base at V and 3 bases at J, with 13 bases between. Germline V gene data show CDR1 as SGHRS and CDR2 as YFSETQ. The DNA for the CDR3 is TGCGCCAGCAGCTTGAGGGCGGGGGCTGAAGAGACCCAGTACTTC. Amino acid sequence: CASSLRAGAEETQYF.

This clone has more than one count but fewer than ten. This chain joins TRBV6-1 and TRBJ2-7; D perhaps matches TRBD1 (5 bases). Germline V gene data show CDR1 as MNHNS and CDR2 as SASEGT. The CDR3 consists of 14 residues. V shed 2 bases and J shed 1 base, with 9 bases lying between them. The CDR3, as DNA: TGTGCCAGCAGTGAACGACAGAGATCCTACGAGCAGTACTTC. Translating gives CASSERQRSYEQYF.

This clone was detected a few times. V gene TRBV4-1 combines with J gene TRBJ1-1; TRBD1 is a possible D gene (6 bases). The germline V gene has CDR1 MGHRA and CDR2 YSYEKL. This CDR3 has 17 residues. V dropped 1 base and J dropped 7 bases, with 22 bases sitting between them. CDR3 protein: CASSQGVALDSIHEAFF. The CDR3 DNA reads as TGCGCCAGCAGCCAAGGTGTGGCCCTGGACAGTATACATGAAGCTTTCTTT.

A single count supports this clone. CDR3 DNA: TGTGCCAGCAGCTTAGATGGGGGGATAACCTACAATGAGCAGTTCTTC. This translates into CASSLDGGITYNEQFF. The chain uses TRBV7-2 and TRBJ2-1, with D possibly being TRBD2 (6 bases). Germline CDR1 reads SGHTA; CDR2 reads FQGNSA. The CDR3 loop spans 16 amino acids. The germline V and J ends were trimmed by 1 base and 2 bases, with 12 bases remaining between them.

This clone was found a few times. The chain employs TRBV5-1 and TRBJ2-3; 12 bases match TRBD2. CDR1 SGHRS and CDR2 YFSETQ come from the germline V gene. After removal of 2 bases from V and 4 bases from J, the junction contained 14 bases not matched to a gene. The CDR3 totals 19 residues. CDR3 DNA: TGCGCCAGCAGCTTCCGCAGCGGACTAGCGGGGATGCGGGCAGATACGCAGTATTTT. This gives the protein CASSFRSGLAGMRADTQYF.

The chain is built from TRBV5-1 and TRBJ2-7; D call uncertain. V was pared by 0 bases and J by 2 bases, with 3 bases between. Per the germline V gene, CDR1 is SGHRS and CDR2 is YFSETQ. This CDR3 contains 12 residues. The CDR3 region has the DNA TGCGCCAGCAGCTTGGATACCTACGAGCAGTACTTC. It translates to CASSLDTYEQYF.